These 10 T cell receptor beta chains came from one sample sequenced in a study of identical twins. TCRdb ran MiXCR on the 5' RACE reads and lists one entry per CDR3 protein. The sample yields 250,000 to 350,000 distinct CDR3 sequences, roughly 10% seen once. Another study also made use of these data, one on yellow fever vaccine responses in identical twins.

The sample comprised CD8+ T cells sorted from blood. The origin of the receptors is a woman under 30 in good health.

Many counts were recorded for this clonotype. The chain uses TRBV27 and TRBJ1-3, with D hard to call. Germline V lookup: CDR1 MNHEY, CDR2 SMNVEV (reference sequence). The CDR3 totals 14 residues. V was pared by 3 bases and J by 2 bases, with 8 bases between. The CDR3, as DNA: TGTGCCAGCAGTTTCGGGCCAACTGGAAACACCATATATTTT. Translating it yields CASSFGPTGNTIYF.

A few counts support this clonotype. The V call is TRBV6-2 or TRBV6-3, the J call TRBJ2-5; D not certain. The CDR3 sequence is 11 residues long. CDR1 and CDR2 from the germline V gene are MNHEY and SVGEGT. V dropped 2 bases and J dropped 7 bases, with 5 bases sitting between them. The CDR3 bases are TGTGCCAGCAGTTACGTGGGGACCCAGTACTTC. Its translation is CASSYVGTQYF.

On this clonotype: Given a much more abundant clone one base away, this may be a read error. V gene TRBV19 combines with J gene TRBJ2-1; 7 nucleotides match TRBD2. This CDR3 is built from 13 residues. The V gene's germline CDR1 is LNHDA and CDR2 SQIVND (reference sequence). The CDR3 sequence: CAGSITGGNEQFF. Written as DNA, the CDR3 is TGTGCCGGTAGTATAACGGGGGGAAATGAGCAGTTCTTC.

The rearrangement uses TRBV6-1 and TRBJ2-7; 7 bases line up with TRBD1. This CDR3 comprises 14 residues. After removal of 8 bases from V and 2 bases from J, the junction contained 9 bases not matched to a gene. Germline V CDR1 and CDR2: MNHNS, SASEGT. The CDR3 DNA follows: TGTGCCAGCGTGAGGGGGACAGACGCCTACGAGCAGTACTTC. This gives the protein CASVRGTDAYEQYF.

This clonotype was detected many times. This CDR3 reads CSVAGRGDEQFF. CDR3 DNA: TGCAGCGTGGCTGGACGCGGCGATGAGCAGTTCTTC. The chain has TRBV29-1 and TRBJ2-1; D unresolved. V was trimmed by 6 bases and J by 8 bases, leaving 14 bases between them. The germline gives CDR1 SQVTM, CDR2 ANQGSEA. The CDR3 is 12 amino acids.

This clonotype has more than one count but fewer than ten. J is TRBJ2-7 and V is TRBV20-1, with TRBD2 matching over 11 bases. The germline V gene has CDR1 DFQATT and CDR2 SNEGSKA (reference sequence). This CDR3 is built from 15 residues. V lost 4 bases and J lost 5; bases outside the gene matches: 10. The DNA of the CDR3 is TGCAGTGCTAAAGAGGGACTAGCGGCCTTGGACGAGCAGTACTTC. This translates into CSAKEGLAALDEQYF.

This clonotype turned up a few times. The J gene is TRBJ2-5, the V gene TRBV27; 7 bases align to TRBD2. Per the germline V gene, CDR1 is MNHEY and CDR2 is SMNVEV (reference sequence). The CDR3 spans 17 residues. The trim removed 5 bases at V and 0 bases at J, leaving 12 bases unmatched. The CDR3 loop is CASSPTSNSGYQETQYF. In nucleotides, the CDR3 is TGTGCCAGCAGTCCCACTTCGAATAGCGGGTACCAAGAGACCCAGTACTTC.

This clonotype was recorded many times. This CDR3 is CASSSWSADADTQYF. In nucleotides, the CDR3 is TGTGCCAGCAGTTCTTGGTCAGCTGACGCAGATACGCAGTATTTT. The chain joins TRBV28 to TRBJ2-3, with D uncertain. Trimming removed 4 bases at V and 4 bases at J, with 15 bases between. The CDR3 totals 15 residues. The V gene's germline CDR1 is MDHEN and CDR2 SYDVKM. Drawing the rest from reference TRBV28 and TRBJ2-3, the complete variable domain is DVKVTQSSRYLVKRTGEKVFLECVQDMDHENMFWYRQDPGLGLRLIYFSYDVKMKEKGDIPEGYSVSREKKERFSLILESASTNQTSMYLCASSSWSADADTQYFGPGTRLTVL.

The genes are TRBV12-3 or TRBV12-4 and TRBJ1-1; 10 bases agree with TRBD1. V lost 6 bases to trimming and J lost 3 bases; unmatched junction nucleotides: 7. The CDR3 totals 15 residues. CDR3 amino acids: CASSQRQGAYTEAFF. The CDR3, as DNA: TGTGCCAGCAGCCAAAGACAGGGGGCTTACACTGAAGCTTTCTTT.

This clonotype was counted ten times or more. The chain couples TRBV15 to TRBJ2-2; D is unclear. Germline V gives CDR1 LNHNV, CDR2 YYDKDF (reference sequence). The CDR3 runs to 12 residues. V lost 3 bases and J lost 1, with 0 bases in between. The CDR3 DNA is TGTGCCACCAGCAGGAACACCGGGGAGCTGTTTTTT. Residues: CATSRNTGELFF.